The 11 T cell receptor beta chains reported below all come from one sample, sequenced in a study of T cells in Graves' hyperthyroidism and ophthalmopathy. RNA transcripts yielded amplified TCR beta CDR3 regions. TCR CDR3 regions were first amplified by RT-PCR with HTBI primers. TCRdb reprocessed the multiplex PCR reads via MiXCR and lists one record per CDR3 protein. The sample includes around 690,000 distinct CDR3 sequences, less than 25% seen only once; the top ten take under 35%. Input material: blood. These TCRs come from a man aged 25 to 40 with Graves' ophthalmopathy.

This chain joins TRBV13 and TRBJ2-1, with 8 bases fitting TRBD2. Germline V gene lookup returns CDR1 PRHDT and CDR2 FYEKMQ (reference sequence). The CDR3 consists of 15 residues. J was trimmed by 7 bases and V by 7 bases; bases with no gene match: 12. DNA for the CDR3: TGTGCCAGCACCCAACTAGCGGAGATTCGGAATGAGCAGTTCTTC. This codes for CASTQLAEIRNEQFF.

The sample holds a few counts of this clonotype. The rearrangement links TRBV20-1 to TRBJ1-1; no definite D call. The CDR3 consists of 15 residues. The ends were cut back, 3 bases at V and 4 bases at J, with 18 bases in the middle. From germline, CDR1 is DFQATT and CDR2 SNEGSKA (reference sequence). The CDR3: CSARGEGFEGTEAFF. CDR3 bases: TGCAGTGCTAGGGGTGAAGGGTTTGAGGGCACTGAAGCTTTCTTT.

The CDR3 loop is CASSLGGTPRPQHF. The CDR3 DNA reads as TGTGCCAGCAGTTTAGGGGGGACCCCACGGCCCCAGCATTTT. J is TRBJ1-5 and V is TRBV12-3 or TRBV12-4; maybe TRBD1 (5 bases). V was pared by 1 base and J by 9 bases, with 13 bases between. The CDR3 contains 14 residues.

This clonotype was detected many times. This sequence joins TRBV28 and TRBJ2-7; D gene unclear. Germline V gives CDR1 MDHEN, CDR2 SYDVKM. This CDR3 is built from 12 residues. V was cut by 6 bases and J by 6 bases, with 12 bases left in between. In nucleotides, the CDR3 is TGTGCCAGCAGCCGCGACATAGGCGAGCAGTACTTC. Residues: CASSRDIGEQYF.

This chain joins TRBV28 and TRBJ2-2; the D gene could be TRBD1 or TRBD2 (5 bases each). Germline CDR1 MDHEN, CDR2 SYDVKM. The CDR3 extends over 16 amino acids. The germline V and J ends were trimmed by 2 bases and 1 base, with 11 bases remaining between them. CDR3 DNA: TGTGCCAGCAGTTTAATGTGGGACGTGAACACCGGGGAGCTGTTTTTT. Protein: CASSLMWDVNTGELFF.

The chain uses TRBV11-2 and TRBJ2-5, with no clear D. The CDR3 is made up of 17 amino acids. V lost 4 bases and J 5 bases, leaving 23 bases between the germline ends. Germline CDR1 SGHAT, CDR2 FQNNGV. The CDR3 protein is CASSSTRPLRRGETQYF. The CDR3 DNA follows: TGTGCCAGCAGCTCCACCCGCCCCCTCAGGCGCGGTGAGACCCAGTACTTC.

This clonotype came up many times. The CDR3 loop is CASSFRPGNEQYF. The DNA of the CDR3 is TGTGCCAGCAGTTTCCGCCCCGGAAACGAGCAGTACTTC. The gene calls are TRBV28 and TRBJ2-7; D not certain. This CDR3 is built from 13 residues. V gave up 3 bases and J gave up 5 bases, with 11 bases separating them. CDR1 and CDR2 from the germline V gene are MDHEN and SYDVKM.

This clonotype has only a few counts. The J gene is TRBJ1-5, the V gene TRBV12-3 or TRBV12-4; a possible D gene is TRBD1 (6 bases). V was shortened by 5 bases and J by 6 bases, with 11 bases between the two germline ends. The CDR3 has 13 amino acids. CDR3 amino acids: CASSVQGPQPQHF. The DNA of the CDR3 is TGTGCCAGCAGTGTACAGGGACCTCAGCCCCAGCATTTT.

This chain connects TRBV4-1 to TRBJ2-5, with 7 bases that match TRBD2. This CDR3 is 15 amino acids long. J was trimmed by 5 bases and V by 2 bases; bases with no gene match: 8. CDR1 MGHRA and CDR2 YSYEKL come from the germline V gene. The chain's CDR3 is CASSQTGNGGETQYF. CDR3 DNA: TGCGCCAGCAGCCAAACCGGGAACGGGGGGGAGACCCAGTACTTC.

This clonotype occurred a few times. The V and J genes are TRBV18 and TRBJ1-4, with 7 bases identical to TRBD1. Germline V gives CDR1 KGHSH, CDR2 LQKENI. Losses at the gene ends were 3 bases for V and 3 bases for J; bases not matched to a gene: 4. The CDR3 is 15 amino acids. The CDR3 sequence is CASSPTGLANEKLFF. Written as DNA, the CDR3 is TGTGCCAGCTCACCGACAGGGCTGGCTAATGAAAAACTGTTTTTT.

At least ten counts were recorded for this clonotype. This chain connects TRBV20-1 to TRBJ1-4, with no clear D. CDR1 and CDR2 (germline): DFQATT, SNEGSKA (reference sequence). Trimming stripped 0 bases from V and 0 bases from J, with 8 bases between. This CDR3 region has 15 residues. The DNA for the CDR3 is TGCAGTGCTAGAGATTCGGGGTCAACTAATGAAAAACTGTTTTTT. It encodes CSARDSGSTNEKLFF.